This T cell receptor beta chain emerged from a study of T-cell reconstitution after alpha-beta-depleted transplantation in children. Study outcomes and limitations: Some patients showed high day-60 TCRbeta diversity, which derived from surviving recipient T cells and thymic progenitors. Reported findings indicate that, about two months after transplant, alpha-beta T cells came from several hundred expanded clones, which were derived from non-depleted graft cells.

The length of the CDR3 is 13 residues. CDR1 is DFQATT, CDR2 SNEGSKA, per germline (reference sequence). The germline V and J ends were trimmed by 4 bases and 3 bases, with 12 bases remaining between them. The TCRbeta library incorporated unique molecular identifiers. TCRdb analysed the PCR reads with MiXCR anew, one entry per CDR3 protein. The sample includes 600,000 to 800,000 distinct CDR3 sequences, less than 15% of them seen just once. In regard to this clonotype: Its antigen is currently unknown.

The clonotype comes from a girl aged 2 to 9 with congenital amegakaryocytic thrombocytopenia, due to receive a stem cell transplant. Source: PBMCs, taken before TCRalphabeta/CD19-depleted stem cell transplant. The rearrangement links TRBV20-1 to TRBJ2-5; D unresolved. The CDR3: CSATPFREETQYF. DNA for the CDR3: TGCAGTGCTACCCCCTTTAGGGAAGAGACCCAGTACTTC.